The 17 T cell receptor beta chains reported below all come from one sample, sequenced in a study of T cell responses to AZD1222 COVID-19 vaccine. Sequencing used immunoSEQ multiplex PCR; TCRdb keeps in-frame clones, though not all of them. The data show 25,000 to 30,000 clones, about 77% seen once. The sample in question was peripheral blood, obtained on day 0 of AZD1222 vaccination. These TCRs come from an adult in good health.

The J gene is TRBJ1-1, the V gene TRBV18, with D perhaps TRBD1 (5 bases). Germline V gene data show CDR1 as KGHSH and CDR2 as LQKENI. The V gene lost 4 bases and the J gene lost 1 base, with 7 bases spanning the gap. There are 13 residues in the CDR3. CDR3 protein: CASSLGGNTEAFF. The CDR3 DNA is TGTGCCAGCTCACTTGGGGGGAACACTGAAGCTTTCTTT. Complete variable domain (other parts from reference TRBV18 and TRBJ1-1): NAGVMQNPRHLVRRRGQEARLRCSPMKGHSHVYWYRQLPEEGLKFMVYLQKENIIDESGMPKERFSAEFPKEGPSILRIQQVVRGDSAAYFCASSLGGNTEAFFGQGTRLTVV.

The V and J genes are TRBV5-6 and TRBJ1-2; 7 positions match TRBD1. V shed 2 bases, J shed 13 bases, and the junction held 8 bases outside the gene matches. Per the germline V gene, CDR1 is SGHDT and CDR2 is YYEEEE. There are 12 residues in the CDR3. The CDR3 DNA reads as TGTGCCAGCAGCTTTCGGGACAGCCAATTCACCTTC. Its protein product is CASSFRDSQFTF.

This clone was detected once. The CDR3 coding sequence is TGTGCCATCAGTGAGCCGGGACAGGGGGCCGTGGGGCATCAGCCCCAGCATTTT. Its translation is CAISEPGQGAVGHQPQHF. The chain employs TRBV10-3 and TRBJ1-5; 12 bases are a match to TRBD1. The germline V gene encodes CDR1 ENHRY and CDR2 SYGVKD. This CDR3 contains 18 residues. V was pared by 2 bases and J by 5 bases, with 10 bases of the junction left unmatched.

V gene TRBV24-1 combines with J gene TRBJ1-2; D is unresolved. The germline V gene has CDR1 KGHDR and CDR2 SFDVKD. Trimming removed 3 bases from V and 4 bases from J, with 11 bases in between. CDR3 length equals 14 residues. CDR3 loop: CATSDPSSSYGYTF. The CDR3 coding sequence is TGTGCCACCAGTGATCCGTCGTCCAGCTATGGCTACACCTTC.

The rearrangement uses TRBV19 and TRBJ1-1; possibly TRBD1 for D (5 bases). The germline V and J ends were trimmed by 7 bases and 4 bases, with 13 bases remaining between them. The CDR3 has 13 amino acids. Germline CDR1 reads LNHDA; CDR2 reads SQIVND (reference sequence). The CDR3 reads CASNSGMSTEAFF. CDR3 coding DNA: TGTGCCAGTAATTCAGGGATGTCCACTGAAGCTTTCTTT.

On this clone: A junction end diverges from the germline sequence, so it may reflect a read error. The chain carries TRBV25-1 and TRBJ2-1; 7 nucleotides match TRBD2. The CDR3 is made up of 12 amino acids. Germline CDR1 MGHDK, CDR2 SYGVNS. The CDR3 DNA reads TGTGCCAGCAGTTCCTCGACTAGCCTTTTGATCTTC. This encodes CASSSSTSLLIF. Complete variable domain (other parts from reference TRBV25-1 and TRBJ2-1): EADIYQTPRYLVIGTGKKITLECSQTMGHDKMYWYQQDPGMELHLIHYSYGVNSTEKGDLSSESTVSRIRTEHFPLTLESARPSHTSQYLCASSSSTSLLIFGPGTRLTVL.

The CDR3 sequence: CTSSQDSPRGPGNTIYF. The CDR3 DNA follows: TGCACCAGCAGCCAAGATTCCCCCCGGGGACCTGGAAACACCATATATTTT. The chain couples TRBV1 to TRBJ1-3. TRBV1 is assigned pseudogene status. CDR3 length: 17 amino acids.

The rearrangement uses TRBV23-1 and TRBJ2-7; 8 nucleotides agree with TRBD2. TRBV23-1 qualifies as an ORF whose function is uncertain. The CDR3 is 17 amino acids. The CDR3 coding sequence is TGCGCGAGAGGGGGGTACCTAAGCGGGAGTGTTTCGCGCGAGCAGTACGTC. Translating gives CARGGYLSGSVSREQYV.

This chain joins TRBV9 and TRBJ2-5; D remains unclear. The germline V gene has CDR1 SGDLS and CDR2 YYNGEE. The CDR3 is 15 residues long. Trimming stripped 0 bases from V and 2 bases from J, with 11 bases between. The CDR3 DNA reads as TGTGCCAGCAGCGTAGGTGGTCTAGATCAAGAGACCCAGTACTTC. It encodes CASSVGGLDQETQYF. Using reference TRBV9 and TRBJ2-5 for the parts outside the CDR3, the full variable domain is DSGVTQTPKHLITATGQRVTLRCSPRSGDLSVYWYQQSLDQGLQFLIQYYNGEERAKGNILERFSAQQFPDLHSELNLSSLELGDSALYFCASSVGGLDQETQYFGPGTRLLVL.

The CDR3: CASVMGTSSYEQYF. CDR3 nucleotide sequence: TGTGCCAGCGTTATGGGGACAAGCTCCTACGAGCAGTACTTC. The gene calls are TRBV6-5 and TRBJ2-7; a possible D gene is TRBD1 (6 bases). The CDR3 consists of 14 residues. V lost 8 bases and J lost 0, with 14 bases in between. The germline CDR1 and CDR2 sequences are MNHEY and SVGAGI.

This clone was seen more than once but under ten times. The chain combines TRBV10-3 with TRBJ1-5, with D unclear. V lost 6 bases and J lost 7, with 13 bases in between. Germline CDR1 and CDR2: ENHRY and SYGVKD. The CDR3 totals 13 residues. The chain's CDR3 is CAIRESFVQPQHF. The CDR3 DNA reads as TGTGCCATCAGGGAATCTTTCGTGCAGCCCCAGCATTTT.

The chain has TRBV6-5 and TRBJ1-4, with a possible D match to TRBD1 (5 bases). V was shortened by 2 bases and J by 0 bases, with 10 bases between the two germline ends. Germline CDR1 reads MNHEY; CDR2 reads SVGAGI. This CDR3 is built from 16 residues. The DNA for the CDR3 is TGTGCCAGCAGTTACGGGGGGATATCAACTAATGAAAAACTGTTTTTT. It codes for CASSYGGISTNEKLFF.

This clone has only one observation. The chain couples TRBV6-5 to TRBJ1-3; 9 bases are a match to TRBD1. The V segment lost 4 bases and the J segment 4 bases; nucleotides outside the gene matches: 5. CDR1 and CDR2 (germline): MNHEY, SVGAGI. The CDR3 length is 15 residues. Here the CDR3 reads CASSWGQGTGNTIYF. CDR3 coding DNA: TGTGCCAGCAGTTGGGGACAGGGAACAGGAAACACCATATATTTT.

The CDR3 sequence: CAWTHGTSEKLFF. CDR3 nucleotides: TGTGCCTGGACCCACGGGACTTCCGAAAAACTGTTTTTT. The genes are TRBV30 and TRBJ1-4, with D possibly being TRBD1 (5 bases). The CDR3 spans 13 residues. The germline gives CDR1 GTSNPN, CDR2 SVGIG (reference sequence). V gave up 4 bases and J gave up 8 bases, with 14 bases separating them.

CDR3 amino acids: CASSQQLAGANEQFF. The CDR3 DNA is TGTGCCAGCAGCCAACAACTAGCGGGGGCCAATGAGCAGTTCTTC. This sequence joins TRBV4-2 and TRBJ2-1, with TRBD2 identical over 11 bases. This CDR3 contains 15 residues. Germline V gene lookup returns CDR1 LGHNA and CDR2 YNFKEQ. With 2 bases clipped from V and 6 bases from J, the junction kept 3 bases outside the gene matches.

V is TRBV7-2 and J is TRBJ2-5; no reliable D call. This CDR3 has 16 residues. Trimming removed 4 bases from V and 2 bases from J, with 17 bases in between. From germline, CDR1 is SGHTA and CDR2 FQGNSA. The CDR3 here is CASSSRTTIVQETQYF. In nucleotides, the CDR3 is TGTGCCAGCAGCTCTAGGACGACCATCGTTCAAGAGACCCAGTACTTC.

The genes are TRBV28 and TRBJ1-3, with D tentatively TRBD1 (5 bases). The germline V gene encodes CDR1 MDHEN and CDR2 SYDVKM. The CDR3 totals 14 residues. V was cut by 5 bases and J by 4 bases, with 12 bases left in between. The CDR3 region has the DNA TGTGCCAGCAGTCGCGGGGGACGAGGAAACACCATATATTTT. Protein sequence: CASSRGGRGNTIYF.